Below are 22 T cell receptor beta chains sequenced from a single sample in a study of OX40 agonist ivuxolimab in advanced cancers. This table comes from immunoSEQ multiplex PCR, and its TCRdb copy is limited to in-frame clones, with some not included. The sample has 100,000 to 120,000 clones, 91% seen once; the top ten hold under 0.85%. Source: CD4+ or CD8+ T cells sorted from blood, taken in a trial of the OX40 agonist ivuxolimab. The source of these receptors is an adult with an advanced solid tumor such as melanoma, head and neck, liver or kidney cancer.

This clone was counted once. The chain links TRBV27 to TRBJ2-1, with D possibly matching TRBD2 (6 bases). Germline values: CDR1 MNHEY, CDR2 SMNVEV (reference sequence). The CDR3 extends over 13 amino acids. V was trimmed by 0 bases and J by 10 bases, leaving 10 bases between them. The CDR3 sequence: CASSLSWRGEQFF. In nucleotides, the CDR3 is TGTGCCAGCAGTTTATCCTGGAGGGGCGAGCAGTTCTTC.

The chain has TRBV9 and TRBJ2-2; either TRBD1 or TRBD2 may fit D (6 bases each). V was pared by 7 bases and J by 7 bases, with 14 bases between. Germline CDR1 and CDR2: SGDLS and YYNGEE. The CDR3 covers 13 residues. The DNA of the CDR3 is TGTGCCAGCTCTAGGAGGGGGAGCGGGGAGCTGTTTTTT. Amino acids: CASSRRGSGELFF.

The chain recombines TRBV27 with TRBJ1-4; D is unclear. The CDR3 loop spans 14 amino acids. The V and J ends lost 5 bases and 8 bases respectively, with 15 bases between them. Per germline, CDR1 MNHEY and CDR2 SMNVEV (reference sequence). CDR3 nucleotides: TGTGCCAGCAGTCGTGACCGGGAGAACGAAAAACTGTTTTTT. Amino acid sequence: CASSRDRENEKLFF.

The chain employs TRBV14 and TRBJ1-2; D ambiguous. V lost 4 bases, J lost 7 bases, and 13 bases lay in between. There are 13 residues in the CDR3. Germline V gene data show CDR1 as SGHDN and CDR2 as FVKESK. Written as DNA, the CDR3 is TGTGCCAGCAGCCTCGGATCTGATCTTGGCTACACCTTC. Its translation is CASSLGSDLGYTF. Together with reference TRBV14 and TRBJ1-2, the CDR3 gives the full variable domain: EAGVTQFPSHSVIEKGQTVTLRCDPISGHDNLYWYRRVMGKEIKFLLHFVKESKQDESGMPNNRFLAERTGGTYSTLKVQPAELEDSGVYFCASSLGSDLGYTFGSGTRLTVV.

The gene calls are TRBV5-1 and TRBJ2-6; D unresolved. Germline-derived CDR1 and CDR2 are SGHRS and YFSETQ. The CDR3 consists of 16 residues. Trimming took off 0 bases at V and 0 bases at J, with 7 bases between the two ends. The CDR3 sequence is CASSLDHFSGANVLTF. CDR3 nucleotide sequence: TGCGCCAGCAGCTTGGATCACTTCTCTGGGGCCAACGTCCTGACTTTC.

This clone occurred once. The chain employs TRBV18 and TRBJ2-7; D gene ambiguous. This CDR3 is 13 amino acids long. In germline, CDR1 is KGHSH, CDR2 LQKENI. Trimming shortened V by 3 bases and J by 1 base, and 7 bases separated the two germline ends. CDR3 coding DNA: TGTGCCAGCTCACCTACCAGTTCCTACGAGCAGTACTTC. Translating gives CASSPTSSYEQYF.

The chain links TRBV5-1 to TRBJ2-5; weak D call: TRBD2 (6 bases). Trimming took off 1 base at V and 3 bases at J, with 13 bases between the two ends. The germline V gene has CDR1 SGHRS and CDR2 YFSETQ. The CDR3 loop spans 15 amino acids. The CDR3 spells CASSLWAGIEETQYF. CDR3 sequence (DNA): TGCGCCAGCAGCTTGTGGGCGGGAATTGAAGAGACCCAGTACTTC.

CDR3 sequence reads: CASSSQTGNTEAFF. For the CDR3, the DNA is TGTGCCAGTAGTAGTCAGACAGGGAACACTGAAGCTTTCTTT. The chain recombines TRBV19 with TRBJ1-1, with TRBD1 as a possible D gene (6 bases). Germline CDR1 LNHDA, CDR2 SQIVND (reference sequence). The ends were cut back, 4 bases at V and 1 base at J, with 10 bases in the middle. This CDR3 contains 14 residues.

V is TRBV25-1 and J is TRBJ2-3; no clear D. The CDR3 loop spans 14 amino acids. Looked up from germline, CDR1 is MGHDK and CDR2 is SYGVNS. V dropped 5 bases and J dropped 1 base, with 10 bases sitting between them. Written as DNA, the CDR3 is TGTGCCAGCAGTCCCTCTACCGGCACAGATACGCAGTATTTT. Its translation is CASSPSTGTDTQYF.

The rearrangement joins TRBV19 to TRBJ2-7; 8 nucleotides match TRBD2. The CDR3 runs 14 residues. V lost 3 bases to trimming and J lost 6 bases; unmatched junction nucleotides: 7. Looked up from germline, CDR1 is LNHDA and CDR2 is SQIVND (reference sequence). CDR3 in DNA: TGTGCCAGTAGTATCCACGGGAGGGCCCCCGAGCAGTACTTC. Its translation is CASSIHGRAPEQYF.

The chain recombines TRBV4-2 with TRBJ1-3; D is perhaps TRBD1 (6 bases). The V gene's germline CDR1 is LGHNA and CDR2 YNFKEQ. V was shortened by 4 bases and J by 0 bases, with 19 bases between the two germline ends. The CDR3 sequence is 18 residues long. The CDR3 nucleotides read TGTGCCAGCAGCCCGGAGCCCCAGGGGCTGAGCTCTGGAAACACCATATATTTT. As protein: CASSPEPQGLSSGNTIYF.

J is TRBJ1-1 and V is TRBV7-6; D remains unclear. The V end was cut by 4 bases, the J end by 5 bases, with 20 bases between. Germline V gives CDR1 SGHVS, CDR2 FNYEAQ. The length of the CDR3 is 16 residues. For the CDR3, the DNA is TGTGCCAGCAGCTCTCACCCGACTGTTGTTTTGACTGAAGCTTTCTTT. Its protein product is CASSSHPTVVLTEAFF.

A single count supports this clone. This rearrangement joins TRBV5-8 to TRBJ1-3; D is ambiguous. Germline CDR1 reads SGHTS; CDR2 reads YDEGEE. V dropped 2 bases and J dropped 0 bases, with 6 bases sitting between them. The CDR3 covers 14 residues. This chain's CDR3 is CASSFGLSGNTIYF. CDR3 DNA sequence: TGTGCCAGCAGCTTTGGACTCTCTGGAAACACCATATATTTT.

The chain joins TRBV2 to TRBJ2-7; TRBD2 might be the D (6 bases). Trimming took 8 bases from V and 4 from J, leaving 18 bases between them. CDR1 is SNHLY, CDR2 FYNNEI, per germline. The CDR3 loop spans 14 amino acids. The DNA for the CDR3 is TGTGCCAGCGGTATTAGAGGTGGGGGGTACGAGCAGTACTTC. This encodes CASGIRGGGYEQYF.

V and J are TRBV5-1 and TRBJ2-5, with 9 bases aligning to TRBD2. Germline assignment: CDR1 SGHRS and CDR2 YFSETQ. This CDR3 is 14 amino acids long. Unmatched junction bases numbered 4, after V lost 2 bases and J lost 5 bases. The CDR3 reads CASSLAGGDETQYF. The CDR3 DNA follows: TGCGCCAGCAGCTTAGCGGGAGGTGACGAGACCCAGTACTTC.

The chain uses TRBV10-1 and TRBJ2-5, with TRBD2 as a possible D gene (6 bases). Trimming cost V 3 bases and J 1 base, with 9 bases left between them. Germline CDR1 reads WNHNN; CDR2 reads SYGVQD (reference sequence). The CDR3 consists of 14 residues. The CDR3, as DNA: TGCGCCAGCAGTGACGCGGGACTCCAAGAGACCCAGTACTTC. It specifies CASSDAGLQETQYF.

For the CDR3, the DNA is TGTGCCAGCAGTTACCAGGGACAGCCGGAAAACATTCAGTACTTC. Protein sequence: CASSYQGQPENIQYF. V gene TRBV6-6 combines with J gene TRBJ2-4, with TRBD1 identical over 7 bases. CDR3 length: 15 amino acids. Trimming took 2 bases from V and 5 from J; bases not matched to a gene: 6. CDR1 is MNHNY and CDR2 is SVGAGI in the germline V gene (reference sequence).

This chain joins TRBV5-8 and TRBJ2-7, with a possible D match to TRBD2 (5 bases). Trimming cost V 7 bases and J 2 bases, with 7 bases left between them. Germline CDR1 and CDR2: SGHTS and YDEGEE. This CDR3 region has 11 residues. DNA for the CDR3: TGTGCCAGCGGACTTACCTACGAGCAGTACTTC. It specifies CASGLTYEQYF. Variable domain in full (rest from reference TRBV5-8 and TRBJ2-7): EAGVTQSPTHLIKTRGQQATLRCSPISGHTSVYWYQQALGLGLQFLLWYDEGEERNRGNFPPRFSGRQFPNYSSELNVNALELEDSALYLCASGLTYEQYFGPGTRLTVT.

The J gene is TRBJ1-1, the V gene TRBV25-1; TRBD1 agrees at 9 bases. The CDR3 covers 14 residues. Trimming at V came to 3 bases and at J to 8 bases, leaving 7 bases not matched to a gene. Germline values: CDR1 MGHDK, CDR2 SYGVNS. CDR3 DNA: TGTGCCAGCAGTGATCTGGGACAGGGTATCGAAGCTTTCTTT. Translating gives CASSDLGQGIEAFF.

The rearrangement uses TRBV21-1 and TRBJ2-7; TRBD2 is taken as the D call from the table, unchecked against the DNA. TRBV21-1 is shown as a pseudogene. This CDR3 is 16 amino acids long. The CDR3 coding sequence is TGTGCCAGCAGCCTTGAACCGACGGCTAGCTCCTACGAGCAGTACTTC. It encodes CASSLEPTASSYEQYF.

This clone has only one observation. The V call is TRBV6-5, the J call TRBJ2-7; the match to TRBD1 covers 7 bases. With V trimmed by 5 bases and J by 6 bases, 7 bases remained unmatched. CDR3 size: 13 residues. CDR1 and CDR2 from the germline V gene are MNHEY and SVGAGI. The CDR3 DNA reads as TGTGCCAGCAGTCCCAGGGGGTCGAGCGAGCAGTACTTC. It specifies CASSPRGSSEQYF.

The chain employs TRBV5-1 and TRBJ1-3; D is ambiguous. V was cut by 0 bases and J by 3 bases, with 7 bases left in between. The germline V gene has CDR1 SGHRS and CDR2 YFSETQ. The CDR3 is 14 amino acids. Here the CDR3 DNA reads TGCGCCAGCAGCTTGGTGCCGGGTGGAAACACCATATATTTT. It translates to CASSLVPGGNTIYF.